This T cell receptor (beta chain) was documented in a study of blood T cell repertoires in COVID-19. The repertoire was sequenced with immunoSEQ multiplex PCR; TCRdb's copy has only in-frame clones and lacks some. The sample holds more than 95,000 clones, about four fifths seen once. This TCR came from a woman older than 75 with active or convalescent COVID-19. Sequenced sample: peripheral blood.

This CDR3 is CASSLQGSTGNTIYF. The DNA of the CDR3 is TGTGCCAGTAGTTTACAGGGGAGTACTGGAAACACCATATATTTT. The chain has TRBV19 and TRBJ1-3; 7 bases are shared with TRBD1. Trimming at V came to 5 bases and at J to 2 bases, leaving 6 bases not matched to a gene. The CDR3 has 15 amino acids. Per germline, CDR1 LNHDA and CDR2 SQIVND (reference sequence). The full variable domain, its missing parts supplied by reference TRBV19 and TRBJ1-3, is DGGITQSPKYLFRKEGQNVTLSCEQNLNHDAMYWYRQDPGQGLRLIYYSQIVNDFQKGDIAEGYSVSREKKESFPLTVTSAQKNPTAFYLCASSLQGSTGNTIYFGEGSWLTVV.